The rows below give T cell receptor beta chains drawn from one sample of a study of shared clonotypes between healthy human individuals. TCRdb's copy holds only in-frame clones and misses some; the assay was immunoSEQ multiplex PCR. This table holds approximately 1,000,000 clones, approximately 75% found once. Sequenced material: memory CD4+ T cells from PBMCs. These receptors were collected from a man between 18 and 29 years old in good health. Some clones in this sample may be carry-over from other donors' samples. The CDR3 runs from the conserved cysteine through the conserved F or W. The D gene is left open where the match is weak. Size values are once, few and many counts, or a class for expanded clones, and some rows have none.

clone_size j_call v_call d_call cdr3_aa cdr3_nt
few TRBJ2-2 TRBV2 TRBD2 CASTLGTSGRAVTGELFF TGTGCCAGCACCCTTGGGACTAGCGGGAGGGCCGTGACCGGGGAGCTGTTTTTT
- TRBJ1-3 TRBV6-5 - CASSYSTGGNTIYF TGTGCCAGCAGTTACTCGACAGGTGGAAACACCATATATTTT
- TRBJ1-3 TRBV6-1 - CASREPLGNTIYF TGTGCCAGCAGGGAACCCTTAGGAAACACCATATATTTT
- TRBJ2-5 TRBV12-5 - CASGFQETQYF TGTGCTAGTGGTTTCCAAGAGACCCAGTACTTC
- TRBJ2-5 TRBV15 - CATSMAAAGQETQYF TGTGCCACCAGCATGGCTGCGGCAGGGCAAGAGACCCAGTACTTC
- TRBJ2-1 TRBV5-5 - CASSLGTKSYNEQFF TGTGCCAGCAGCTTGGGGACTAAGTCCTACAATGAGCAGTTCTTC
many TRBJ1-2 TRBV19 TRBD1 CARGTGTNFYGYTF TGTGCCAGGGGGACAGGGACTAACTTCTATGGCTACACCTTC
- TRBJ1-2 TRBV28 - CASKGNFWGYTF TGTGCCAGCAAGGGGAACTTTTGGGGCTACACCTTC
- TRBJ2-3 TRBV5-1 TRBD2 CASSSGKRLAGGPNTQYF TGCGCCAGCAGCTCCGGCAAACGACTAGCGGGAGGGCCGAATACGCAGTATTTT
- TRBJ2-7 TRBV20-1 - CSAPDLYEQYF TGCAGTGCCCCAGACCTATACGAGCAGTACTTC
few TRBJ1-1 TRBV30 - CAWSVVVAYTFF TGTGCCTGGAGTGTAGTTGTCGCGTATACTTTCTTT
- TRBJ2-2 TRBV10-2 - CATAVRGGELFF TGCGCCACCGCCGTGAGAGGGGGGGAGCTGTTTTTT
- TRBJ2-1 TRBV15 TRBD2 CATSIEKAGGYNEQFF TGTGCCACCAGCATCGAAAAAGCGGGAGGCTACAATGAGCAGTTCTTC
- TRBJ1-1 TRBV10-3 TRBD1 CAISAGQIYTEAFF TGTGCCATCAGCGCGGGACAGATATACACTGAAGCTTTCTTT
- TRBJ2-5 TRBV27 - CASSPRALSPQETQYF TGTGCCAGCAGCCCCCGGGCCCTAAGCCCCCAAGAGACCCAGTACTTC
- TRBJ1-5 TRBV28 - CASSLGGREDNQPQHF TGTGCCAGCAGTTTAGGGGGCAGGGAGGACAATCAGCCCCAGCATTTT
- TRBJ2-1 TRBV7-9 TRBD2 CASRPGTSGRSNEQFF TGTGCCAGCAGGCCTGGGACTAGCGGGAGGTCGAATGAGCAGTTCTTC
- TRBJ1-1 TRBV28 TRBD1 CASSHDRGRTEAFF TGTGCCAGCAGCCACGACAGGGGAAGGACTGAAGCTTTCTTT
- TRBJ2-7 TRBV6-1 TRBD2 CASSGGSPPYEQYF TGTGCCAGCTCGGGCGGGAGCCCCCCCTACGAGCAGTACTTC
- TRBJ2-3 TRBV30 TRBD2 CAWAGGGIGDTQYF TGTGCCTGGGCGGGAGGTGGGATCGGAGATACGCAGTATTTT
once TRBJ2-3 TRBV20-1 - CSPGKDTQYF TGCAGCCCTGGAAAGGATACGCAGTATTTT
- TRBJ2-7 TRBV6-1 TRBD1 CASVSPGQTYEQYF TGTGCCAGCGTCTCCCCGGGACAGACTTACGAGCAGTACTTC
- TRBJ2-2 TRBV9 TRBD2 CASSVEVTSENTGELFF TGTGCCAGCAGCGTAGAAGTGACTAGCGAAAACACCGGGGAGCTGTTTTTT
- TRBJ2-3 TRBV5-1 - CASSLVGSIAETQYF TGCGCCAGCAGCTTGGTCGGGTCGATCGCCGAGACGCAGTATTTT
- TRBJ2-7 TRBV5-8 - CASRLRDASSYEQYF TGTGCCAGCAGGCTCCGGGACGCAAGCTCCTACGAGCAGTACTTC
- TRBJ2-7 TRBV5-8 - CASSFPGVNSYEQYF TGTGCCAGCAGCTTCCCGGGGGTCAACTCCTACGAGCAGTACTTC
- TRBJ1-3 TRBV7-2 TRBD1 CASSWTGGGNTIYF TGTGCCAGCAGCTGGACAGGGGGCGGAAACACCATATATTTT
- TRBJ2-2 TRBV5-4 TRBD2 CASSTDGLAGELFF TGTGCCAGCAGCACGGATGGACTAGCCGGGGAGCTGTTTTTT
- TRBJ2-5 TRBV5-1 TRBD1 CASSIQGETQYF TGCGCCAGTTCTATACAGGGGGAGACCCAGTACTTC
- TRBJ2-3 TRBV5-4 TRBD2 CASSQLAGGVGTQYF TGTGCCAGCAGCCAACTAGCGGGAGGGGTCGGGACGCAGTATTTT
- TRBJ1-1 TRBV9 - CASSLRGGTEAFF TGTGCCAGCAGCCTGCGTGGGGGCACTGAAGCTTTCTTT
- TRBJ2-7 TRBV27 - CASSPNRVYEQYF TGTGCCAGCAGTCCCAACAGAGTCTACGAGCAGTACTTC
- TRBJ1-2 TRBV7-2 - CASSPPGYYGYTF TGTGCCAGCAGCCCCCCGGGATACTATGGCTACACCTTC
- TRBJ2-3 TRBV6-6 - CASSYSTGDTQYF TGTGCCAGCAGTTACTCTACGGGAGATACGCAGTATTTT
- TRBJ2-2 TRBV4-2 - CASSPTLTGELFF TGTGCCAGCAGCCCAACCCTGACCGGGGAGCTGTTTTTT